These 17 T cell receptor beta chains were all obtained from the same sample, sequenced in a study of Ad26.COV2.S vaccination and SARS-CoV-2 variants. The table came from immunoSEQ multiplex PCR; TCRdb's copy has only in-frame clones and leaves some out. Among about 350,000 clones, 88% were seen once, and the ten largest hold around 6.4%. Indicated treatment: roughly 19 received Ad26.COV2.S at low or high dose, single or two shots; about 5 received placebo; per-sample allocation not given. The investigators took samples on day 63 after the first vaccine or placebo injection. The sequencing used peripheral blood, collected in a trial of Ad26.COV2.S vaccine versus placebo. These receptors came from a person aged 18-60 years who received the Ad26.COV2.S COVID-19 vaccine or a placebo.

This chain uses TRBV27 with TRBJ1-1, with 7 bases identical to TRBD1. Germline V gene lookup returns CDR1 MNHEY and CDR2 SMNVEV (reference sequence). V shed 6 bases, J shed 4 bases, and the junction held 8 bases outside the gene matches. This CDR3 has 14 residues. The CDR3 DNA follows: TGTGCCAGCAGGCCAGACAGGGATCCCACTGAAGCTTTCTTT. Encoded protein: CASRPDRDPTEAFF.

The chain is built from TRBV10-3 and TRBJ1-5; TRBD1 matches at 7 bases. With 2 bases clipped from V and 1 base from J, the junction kept 8 bases outside the gene matches. The CDR3 totals 17 residues. CDR1 is ENHRY and CDR2 is SYGVKD in the germline V gene. This CDR3 reads CAISEAGGGSSNQPQHF. CDR3 DNA sequence: TGTGCCATCAGTGAGGCAGGGGGGGGGTCGAGCAATCAGCCCCAGCATTTT.

This clone occurred a few times. This chain links TRBV28 with TRBJ1-2; TRBD1 agrees at 10 bases. V lost 10 bases to trimming and J lost 4 bases; unmatched junction nucleotides: 6. Germline V gives CDR1 MDHEN, CDR2 SYDVKM. The CDR3 extends over 13 amino acids. The CDR3 region has the DNA TGTGCCACCAGGACAGGGGGTCCCTATGGCTACACCTTC. Protein product: CATRTGGPYGYTF.

The chain joins TRBV6-5 to TRBJ2-1; D perhaps matches TRBD1 (6 bases). The CDR3 covers 15 residues. Trimming took off 10 bases at V and 6 bases at J, with 22 bases between the two ends. Germline values: CDR1 MNHEY, CDR2 SVGAGI. Here the CDR3 DNA reads TGTGCCACTGATGAGGCAGGGGTCATTTCCAATGAGCAGTTCTTC. As protein: CATDEAGVISNEQFF.

The genes are TRBV19 and TRBJ1-2; 10 positions match TRBD1. The germline V gene has CDR1 LNHDA and CDR2 SQIVND (reference sequence). The CDR3 is made up of 16 amino acids. The trim removed 8 bases at V and 5 bases at J, leaving 14 bases unmatched. In nucleotides, the CDR3 is TGTGCCAGTCTACCGGGACAGGGGTCATCGAGATATGGCTACACCTTC. Protein: CASLPGQGSSRYGYTF.

V is TRBV29-1 and J is TRBJ1-1; 12 bases are a match to TRBD1. V lost 6 bases to trimming and J lost 2 bases; unmatched junction nucleotides: 1. The CDR3 runs 13 residues. Germline assignment: CDR1 SQVTM and CDR2 ANQGSEA. The chain's CDR3 is CSVGTGGNTEAFF. The CDR3 nucleotides are TGCAGCGTGGGGACAGGGGGCAACACTGAAGCTTTCTTT.

The chain combines TRBV6-5 with TRBJ2-1; 7 bases line up with TRBD1. The V segment lost 8 bases and the J segment 6 bases; nucleotides outside the gene matches: 4. Germline CDR1 MNHEY, CDR2 SVGAGI. The CDR3 is 12 amino acids. In DNA form, the CDR3 reads TGTGCCAGCGGACAGGTCGCCAATGAGCAGTTCTTC. Its translation is CASGQVANEQFF.

The chain couples TRBV16 to TRBJ1-5; 8 positions agree with TRBD1. The CDR3 spans 15 residues. Losses at the gene ends were 4 bases for V and 6 bases for J; bases not matched to a gene: 8. Germline-derived CDR1 and CDR2 are KGHSY and FQNENV. The CDR3 here is CASSPVQGAGQPQHF. The CDR3 DNA reads as TGTGCCAGCAGCCCGGTCCAGGGGGCAGGTCAGCCCCAGCATTTT.

Only one count was recorded for this clone. In the same sample, other DNA sequences code for this CDR3. V is TRBV6-5 and J is TRBJ1-1; D may be TRBD1 (6 bases). Trimming left V 5 bases short and J 2 bases short, with 9 bases between. This CDR3 is built from 13 residues. Looked up from germline, CDR1 is MNHEY and CDR2 is SVGAGI. The CDR3: CASSRTANTEAFF. CDR3 in DNA: TGTGCCAGCAGTAGGACAGCCAACACTGAAGCTTTCTTT.

The chain couples TRBV6-5 to TRBJ2-4, with D maybe TRBD2 (5 bases). V was shortened by 7 bases and J by 5 bases, with 15 bases between the two germline ends. CDR3 length: 14 amino acids. Germline V gives CDR1 MNHEY, CDR2 SVGAGI. The CDR3 reads CASTRGLAQNIQYF. In DNA form, the CDR3 reads TGTGCCAGCACTAGAGGGCTGGCGCAAAACATTCAGTACTTC.

The chain is built from TRBV27 and TRBJ1-2; 7 bases match TRBD1. J was trimmed by 7 bases and V by 6 bases; bases with no gene match: 14. From germline, CDR1 is MNHEY and CDR2 SMNVEV (reference sequence). The CDR3 consists of 15 residues. The CDR3 bases are TGTGCCAGCAGCAGAAGGGGGCCGTGGGACGGTGGCTACACCTTC. Protein product: CASSRRGPWDGGYTF.

The table lists this clone with many counts. The chain joins TRBV29-1 to TRBJ2-5; TRBD1 is a possible D gene (5 bases). V was pared by 7 bases and J by 5 bases, with 20 bases between. This CDR3 is built from 14 residues. Germline V gene sequence: CDR1 SQVTM, CDR2 ANQGSEA. Written as DNA, the CDR3 is TGCAGCGGTAGGGTCCAGGGATGGAGTGAGACCCAGTACTTC. It translates to CSGRVQGWSETQYF.

This clone was recorded once. The chain joins TRBV6-5 to TRBJ1-1, with D maybe TRBD1 (5 bases). There are 14 residues in the CDR3. Trimming took off 2 bases at V and 2 bases at J, with 9 bases between the two ends. Germline V gives CDR1 MNHEY, CDR2 SVGAGI. This CDR3 is CASSYPGLNTEAFF. The CDR3 DNA reads as TGTGCCAGCAGTTACCCAGGGCTTAACACTGAAGCTTTCTTT.

The chain joins TRBV2 to TRBJ1-4, with D uncertain. The CDR3 is 14 residues long. V shed 4 bases and J shed 7 bases, with 13 bases lying between them. CDR1 and CDR2 from the germline V gene are SNHLY and FYNNEI. The CDR3 spells CASSADWISEKLFF. DNA for the CDR3: TGTGCCAGCAGTGCCGACTGGATTAGTGAAAAACTGTTTTTT.

This clone was observed once. The chain recombines TRBV18 with TRBJ2-6; no clear D. This CDR3 comprises 15 residues. Deletions cut 6 bases from V and 3 bases from J, with 12 bases between. Per the germline V gene, CDR1 is KGHSH and CDR2 is LQKENI. The CDR3 DNA is TGTGCCAGCTCGAACGACCGTGTTGGGGCCAACGTCCTGACTTTC. It codes for CASSNDRVGANVLTF.

The chain recombines TRBV5-1 with TRBJ2-3; TRBD1 aligns across 7 bases. CDR1 is SGHRS, CDR2 YFSETQ, per germline. The CDR3 is 15 amino acids. The ends lost 0 bases at V and 6 bases at J; junction bases unmatched: 7. Here the CDR3 DNA reads TGCGCCAGCAGCTTGGCCTCACAGGGGCTGGATACGCAGTATTTT. It codes for CASSLASQGLDTQYF.

The rearrangement joins TRBV7-3 to TRBJ2-6; D is unresolved. Germline CDR1 is SGHTA and CDR2 is FQGTGA. The CDR3 consists of 17 residues. Trimming took off 1 base at V and 2 bases at J, with 12 bases between the two ends. As DNA, the CDR3 is TGTGCCAGCAGCTTAAATGGCCCCACGGCTGGGGCCAACGTCCTGACTTTC. Its protein is CASSLNGPTAGANVLTF.